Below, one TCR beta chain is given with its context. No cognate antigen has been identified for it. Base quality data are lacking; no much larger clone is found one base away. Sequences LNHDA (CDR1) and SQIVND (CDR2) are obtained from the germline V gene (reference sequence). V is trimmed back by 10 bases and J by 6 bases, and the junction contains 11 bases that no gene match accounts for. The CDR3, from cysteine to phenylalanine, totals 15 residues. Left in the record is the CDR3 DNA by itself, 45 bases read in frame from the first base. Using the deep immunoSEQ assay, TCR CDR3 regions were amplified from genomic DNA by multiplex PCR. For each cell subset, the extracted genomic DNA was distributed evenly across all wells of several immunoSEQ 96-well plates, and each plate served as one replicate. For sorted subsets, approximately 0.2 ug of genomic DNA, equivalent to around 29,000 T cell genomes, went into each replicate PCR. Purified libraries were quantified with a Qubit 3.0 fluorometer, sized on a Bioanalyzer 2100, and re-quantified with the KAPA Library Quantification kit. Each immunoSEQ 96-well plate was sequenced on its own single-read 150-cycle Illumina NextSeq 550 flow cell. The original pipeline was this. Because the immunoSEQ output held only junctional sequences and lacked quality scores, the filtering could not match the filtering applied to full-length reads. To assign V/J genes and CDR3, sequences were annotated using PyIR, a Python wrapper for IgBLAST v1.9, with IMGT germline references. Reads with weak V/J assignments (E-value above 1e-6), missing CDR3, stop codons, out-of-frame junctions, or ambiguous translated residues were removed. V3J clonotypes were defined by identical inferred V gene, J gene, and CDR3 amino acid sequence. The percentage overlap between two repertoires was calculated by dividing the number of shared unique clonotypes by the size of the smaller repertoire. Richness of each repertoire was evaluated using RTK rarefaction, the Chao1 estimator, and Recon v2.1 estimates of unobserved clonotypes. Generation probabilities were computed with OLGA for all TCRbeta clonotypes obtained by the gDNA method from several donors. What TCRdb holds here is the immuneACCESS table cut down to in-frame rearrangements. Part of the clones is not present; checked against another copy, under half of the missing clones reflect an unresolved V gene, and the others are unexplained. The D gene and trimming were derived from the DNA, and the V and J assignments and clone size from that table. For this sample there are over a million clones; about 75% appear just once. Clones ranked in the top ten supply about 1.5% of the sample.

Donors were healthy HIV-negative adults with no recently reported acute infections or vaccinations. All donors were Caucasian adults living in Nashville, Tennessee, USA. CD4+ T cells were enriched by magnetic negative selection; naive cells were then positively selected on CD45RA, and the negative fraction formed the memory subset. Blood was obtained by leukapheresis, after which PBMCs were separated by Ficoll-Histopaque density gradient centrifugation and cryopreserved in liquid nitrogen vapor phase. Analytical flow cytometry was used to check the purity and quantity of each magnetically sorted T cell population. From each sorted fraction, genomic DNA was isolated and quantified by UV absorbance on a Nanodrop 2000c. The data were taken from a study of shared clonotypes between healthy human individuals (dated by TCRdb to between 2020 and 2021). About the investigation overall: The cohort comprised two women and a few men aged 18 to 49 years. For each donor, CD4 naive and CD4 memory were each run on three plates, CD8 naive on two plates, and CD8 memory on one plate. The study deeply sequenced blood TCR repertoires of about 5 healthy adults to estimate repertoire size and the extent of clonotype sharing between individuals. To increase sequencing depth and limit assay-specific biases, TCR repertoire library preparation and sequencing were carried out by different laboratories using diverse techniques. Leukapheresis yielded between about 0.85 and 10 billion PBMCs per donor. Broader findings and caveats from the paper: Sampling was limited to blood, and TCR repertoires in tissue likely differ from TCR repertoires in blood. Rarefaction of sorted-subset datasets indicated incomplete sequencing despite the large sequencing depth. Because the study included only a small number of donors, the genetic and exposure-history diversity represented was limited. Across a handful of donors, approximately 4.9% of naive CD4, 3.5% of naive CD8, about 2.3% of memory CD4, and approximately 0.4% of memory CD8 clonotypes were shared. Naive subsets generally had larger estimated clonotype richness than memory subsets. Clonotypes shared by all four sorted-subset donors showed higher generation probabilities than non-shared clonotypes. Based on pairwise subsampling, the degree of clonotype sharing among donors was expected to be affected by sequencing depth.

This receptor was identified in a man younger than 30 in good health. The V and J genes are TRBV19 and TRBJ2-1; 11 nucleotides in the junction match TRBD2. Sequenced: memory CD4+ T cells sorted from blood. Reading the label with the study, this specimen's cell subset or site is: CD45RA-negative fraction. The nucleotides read TGTGCCACCAAAAGGGGGGGGACTAGCGGCAATGAGCAGTTCTTC. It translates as CATKRGGTSGNEQFF. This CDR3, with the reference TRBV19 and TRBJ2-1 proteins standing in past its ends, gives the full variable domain DGGITQSPKYLFRKEGQNVTLSCEQNLNHDAMYWYRQDPGQGLRLIYYSQIVNDFQKGDIAEGYSVSREKKESFPLTVTSAQKNPTAFYLCATKRGGTSGNEQFFGPGTRLTVL.